Described below is a single T cell receptor beta chain sequence and its context. The data are from a study of blood T cell repertoires in COVID-19. About the study: Samples taken during acute and convalescent COVID-19 were collected in the United States, Italy and Spain. The cDNA or gDNA used as material had been derived from T cells, B-cell-depleted T cells, or PBMCs.

Assay: immunoSEQ multiplex PCR; the TCRdb copy retains only in-frame clones and omits some. The table has under 200,000 clones, around four fifths seen once. Looked up from germline, CDR1 is SEHNR and CDR2 is FQNEAQ (reference sequence). This CDR3 spans 16 amino acids. The V end was cut by 6 bases, the J end by 3 bases, with 20 bases between. J is TRBJ1-2 and V is TRBV7-9, with D possibly TRBD1 on 5 matching bases. The material sequenced was PBMCs or T cells enriched from blood (not recorded which). The TCR comes from a woman aged 45-59 years in a cohort exposed to, infected with or recovered from COVID-19 (not recorded which). DNA of the CDR3: TGTGCCAGCAGTCAGACCTCAGGGTTAGAGGACTATGGCTACACCTTC. This gives the protein CASSQTSGLEDYGYTF.